The T cell receptor (beta chain) under discussion was sequenced for a study of shared T cell receptors in the human thymus. This CDR3 has 15 residues. The V end was cut by 8 bases, the J end by 2 bases, with 18 bases between. Germline loops: CDR1 MNHNS, CDR2 SASEGT. This clone was seen a few times. The protocol was immunoSEQ multiplex PCR, while the TCRdb copy is restricted to in-frame clones and leaves out a portion. Of around 65,000 clones listed, roughly 95% were seen once; the top ten hold approximately 0.03%. The chain employs TRBV6-1 and TRBJ2-5; the D gene could be TRBD1 or TRBD2 (5 bases each). This TCR came from a human donor. The specimen was thymocytes. CDR3 coding DNA: TGTGCCAGCCGACCGGGGCGGGCGTCACAAGAGACCCAGTACTTC. Translation: CASRPGRASQETQYF.